The 31 T cell receptor beta chains presented below share a single source sample, sequenced in a study of blood T cell repertoires in COVID-19. Generated by immunoSEQ multiplex PCR, the TCRdb table keeps only in-frame clones and is missing some. This table holds fewer than 200,000 clones, around 85% found once. Sequenced: peripheral blood. The receptors here all came from a man in his sixties who had recovered from COVID-19.

This chain connects TRBV6-2 or TRBV6-3 to TRBJ2-2; D perhaps matches TRBD2 (5 bases). This CDR3 comprises 15 residues. Germline loops: CDR1 MNHEY, CDR2 SVGEGT. V lost 6 bases and J lost 6, with 17 bases in between. CDR3 sequence reads: CASSGTPSGSGELFF. Here the CDR3 DNA reads TGTGCCAGCAGCGGAACCCCCTCGGGGTCCGGGGAGCTGTTTTTT.

This chain links TRBV30 with TRBJ1-1, with TRBD1 matching 7 bases. The germline V gene has CDR1 GTSNPN and CDR2 SVGIG (reference sequence). V shed 0 bases, J shed 10 bases, and the junction held 8 bases outside the gene matches. The CDR3 extends over 13 amino acids. CDR3 nucleotides: TGTGCCTGGAGTGTATCGGGCCGGACAGGAGCTTTCTTT. Encoded protein: CAWSVSGRTGAFF.

This clone was detected once. The chain has TRBV28 and TRBJ1-2; D perhaps matches TRBD1 (5 bases). Germline V gene data show CDR1 as MDHEN and CDR2 as SYDVKM. CDR3 length: 14 amino acids. Trimming cost V 2 bases and J 2 bases, with 9 bases left between them. The CDR3 DNA sequence: TGTGCCAGCAGTTTAGGGGGGATGAACTATGGCTACACCTTC. It translates to CASSLGGMNYGYTF.

V is TRBV4-2 and J is TRBJ2-2; D ambiguous. V lost 0 bases, J lost 3 bases, and 17 bases lay in between. The CDR3 is 18 residues long. Germline loops: CDR1 LGHNA, CDR2 YNFKEQ. The DNA of the CDR3 is TGTGCCAGCAGCCAAGAGTTAGGTTACACAGATCACACCGGGGAGCTGTTTTTT. Translation: CASSQELGYTDHTGELFF.

J is TRBJ2-7 and V is TRBV19, with 7 bases lining up with TRBD1. Unmatched junction bases numbered 7, after V lost 3 bases and J lost 2 bases. The CDR3 spans 15 residues. Germline V gene data show CDR1 as LNHDA and CDR2 as SQIVND (reference sequence). CDR3 nucleotides: TGTGCCAGTAGTATCTCCCGGGACAGTCCCTACGAGCAGTACTTC. Protein: CASSISRDSPYEQYF.

This clone was seen a single time. The genes are TRBV5-1 and TRBJ1-3, with 8 bases that match TRBD1. The CDR3 extends over 15 amino acids. Trimming cost V 0 bases and J 4 bases; bases outside gene matches: 3. Germline V lookup: CDR1 SGHRS, CDR2 YFSETQ. In DNA, the CDR3 is TGCGCCAGCAGCTTGGGTGGGACAGGCGGAAACACCATATATTTT. It yields the protein CASSLGGTGGNTIYF.

V gene TRBV7-6 combines with J gene TRBJ1-6; tentative D call: TRBD1 (6 bases). This CDR3 contains 15 residues. V was shortened by 1 base and J by 5 bases, with 9 bases between the two germline ends. CDR1 and CDR2 (germline): SGHVS, FNYEAQ. CDR3 nucleotide sequence: TGTGCCAGCAGCTTAGGACAGGAGAATAATTCACCCCTCCACTTT. Translation: CASSLGQENNSPLHF.

Regarding this clone: This sample also contains other DNA sequences that code for the same CDR3. The chain has TRBV7-2 and TRBJ2-5, with no clear D. Trimming left V 5 bases short and J 2 bases short, with 3 bases between. The V gene's germline CDR1 is SGHTA and CDR2 FQGNSA. This CDR3 has 11 residues. The CDR3: CASSLQETQYF. CDR3 in DNA: TGTGCCAGCAGCCTACAAGAGACCCAGTACTTC.

The chain carries TRBV6-5 and TRBJ1-1; D unresolved. In germline, CDR1 is MNHEY, CDR2 SVGAGI. V was cut by 6 bases and J by 5 bases, with 16 bases left in between. The CDR3 has 14 residues. In DNA, the CDR3 is TGTGCCAGCAGATACGTTGGGAGTGGGACTGAAGCTTTCTTT. Encoded protein: CASRYVGSGTEAFF.

This clone showed up just once. The chain couples TRBV4-1 to TRBJ2-6, with D tentatively TRBD2 (7 bases). The germline V gene has CDR1 MGHRA and CDR2 YSYEKL. The CDR3 has 20 residues. Deletions cut 2 bases from V and 0 bases from J, with 20 bases between. CDR3 in amino acids: CASSQKGFGGALSGANVLTF. The CDR3 nucleotides read TGCGCCAGCAGCCAAAAGGGTTTTGGGGGGGCACTCTCTGGGGCCAACGTCCTGACTTTC.

The chain links TRBV10-3 to TRBJ1-4; 8 bases line up with TRBD1. V shed 6 bases and J 3 bases; nucleotides not matched to a gene: 0. The CDR3 consists of 13 residues. CDR1 is ENHRY, CDR2 SYGVKD, per germline. This CDR3 reads CAIRDRANEKLFF. The CDR3 nucleotides read TGTGCCATCAGGGACAGGGCTAATGAAAAACTGTTTTTT.

This chain joins TRBV9 and TRBJ1-1; TRBD1 matches at 8 bases. Germline CDR1 SGDLS, CDR2 YYNGEE. There are 15 residues in the CDR3. Unmatched junction bases numbered 9, after V lost 4 bases and J lost 4 bases. The CDR3 region has the DNA TGTGCCAGCAGCCCCCGGCAGGGGGCATTCACTGAAGCTTTCTTT. Encoded protein: CASSPRQGAFTEAFF.

This clone was recorded at least ten times. The CDR3 region is CASSLYGGPGTQYF. CDR3 in DNA: TGTGCCAGCAGCCTTTACGGGGGGCCAGGGACCCAGTACTTC. This chain uses TRBV7-3 with TRBJ2-5; possibly TRBD2 for D (7 bases). Germline CDR1 is SGHTA and CDR2 is FQGTGA. Trimming shortened V by 5 bases and J by 7 bases, and 17 bases separated the two germline ends. The CDR3 spans 14 residues.

As regards this clone: This sample also contains other DNA sequences that code for the same CDR3. The chain links TRBV7-9 to TRBJ2-7, with D tentatively TRBD1 (5 bases). The germline gives CDR1 SEHNR, CDR2 FQNEAQ (reference sequence). V was pared by 1 base and J by 5 bases, with 9 bases between. The CDR3 is 13 residues long. The CDR3 DNA follows: TGTGCCAGCAGCTTAGGACAGTTGAACGAGCAGTACTTC. Residues: CASSLGQLNEQYF.

The chain joins TRBV18 to TRBJ1-3; D remains ambiguous. Trimming cost V 6 bases and J 0 bases, with 15 bases left between them. CDR1 is KGHSH, CDR2 LQKENI, per germline. CDR3 length: 16 residues. CDR3 nucleotides: TGTGCCAGCTCCCCAGGCCCCTCCCTCTCTGGAAACACCATATATTTT. This sequence encodes CASSPGPSLSGNTIYF.

With regard to this clone: The same CDR3 arises from other DNA sequences in this sample as well. The chain joins TRBV30 to TRBJ2-1; tentatively, D is TRBD2 (6 bases). CDR1 and CDR2 (germline): GTSNPN, SVGIG (reference sequence). Between the trimmed V and J ends, which lost 0 bases and 7 bases, there was a span of 7 bases. The CDR3 extends over 12 amino acids. The CDR3 DNA reads as TGTGCCTGGAGTGTACGGGGGAATGAGCAGTTCTTC. It encodes CAWSVRGNEQFF.

This CDR3 reads CASSQPFPRLAGGRGTDTQYF. In nucleotides, the CDR3 is TGCGCCAGCAGCCAACCCTTCCCCCGACTAGCGGGGGGGCGCGGCACAGATACGCAGTATTTT. The chain joins TRBV4-1 to TRBJ2-3; 14 bases agree with TRBD2. This CDR3 contains 21 residues. Trimming removed 2 bases from V and 1 base from J; junction bases left unmatched: 14. Per germline, CDR1 MGHRA and CDR2 YSYEKL.

There are many counts of this clone. The rearrangement joins TRBV5-1 to TRBJ2-1; 8 nucleotides agree with TRBD2. Per germline, CDR1 SGHRS and CDR2 YFSETQ. The CDR3 consists of 15 residues. After removal of 3 bases from V and 12 bases from J, the junction contained 14 bases not matched to a gene. The CDR3 DNA reads TGCGCCAGCAGCTCGACCGGGGGGGGCGAAACGGCGCAGTTCTTC. Its protein is CASSSTGGGETAQFF. The whole variable domain, remainder taken from reference TRBV5-1 and TRBJ2-1, is KAGVTQTPRYLIKTRGQQVTLSCSPISGHRSVSWYQQTPGQGLQFLFEYFSETQRNKGNFPGRFSGRQFSNSRSEMNVSTLELGDSALYLCASSSTGGGETAQFFGPGTRLTVL.

This chain connects TRBV27 to TRBJ2-2; 13 bases agree with TRBD2. The CDR3 contains 19 residues. Trimming took 6 bases from V and 8 from J; bases not matched to a gene: 18. Germline V gene sequence: CDR1 MNHEY, CDR2 SMNVEV (reference sequence). As DNA, the CDR3 is TGTGCCAGCAGCTCCTCGAAAGGACTAGCGGGGGAGGTTTTAGGGGAGCTGTTTTTT. Translated, it gives CASSSSKGLAGEVLGELFF.

The CDR3 sequence: CASSIDRGEPGQPQHF. Written as DNA, the CDR3 is TGTGCCAGTAGTATAGATCGGGGGGAACCGGGGCAGCCCCAGCATTTT. V and J are TRBV19 and TRBJ1-5; perhaps TRBD1 as D (5 bases). Trimming stripped 0 bases from V and 7 bases from J, with 16 bases between. The CDR3 runs 16 residues. Germline V gene lookup returns CDR1 LNHDA and CDR2 SQIVND (reference sequence). Drawing the rest from reference TRBV19 and TRBJ1-5, the complete variable domain is DGGITQSPKYLFRKEGQNVTLSCEQNLNHDAMYWYRQDPGQGLRLIYYSQIVNDFQKGDIAEGYSVSREKKESFPLTVTSAQKNPTAFYLCASSIDRGEPGQPQHFGDGTRLSIL.

This rearrangement joins TRBV9 to TRBJ1-2; TRBD1 agrees at 8 bases. The CDR3 loop spans 15 amino acids. V lost 0 bases, J lost 5 bases, and 6 bases stayed unmatched. Germline V gives CDR1 SGDLS, CDR2 YYNGEE. The CDR3 here is CASSVGQGAWYGYTF. The DNA for the CDR3 is TGTGCCAGCAGCGTAGGGCAGGGGGCATGGTATGGCTACACCTTC.

The chain employs TRBV3-1 (or the pseudogene TRBV3-2) and TRBJ1-1, with D possibly matching TRBD1 (6 bases). CDR3 length equals 12 residues. V was pared by 6 bases and J by 10 bases, with 15 bases between. CDR1 LGHDT and CDR2 YNNKEL come from the germline V gene (reference sequence). CDR3 coding DNA: TGTGCCAGCAGTCAACCCAAGGGGGTAGCTTTCTTT. Translated, it gives CASSQPKGVAFF.

This clone was counted once. J is TRBJ1-2 and V is TRBV7-2, with TRBD1 as a possible D gene (5 bases). The CDR3 runs to 12 residues. Germline-derived CDR1 and CDR2 are SGHTA and FQGNSA. V was trimmed by 8 bases and J by 4 bases, leaving 11 bases between them. In DNA, the CDR3 is TGTGCCAGCTCTCGACAGCTCTATGGCTACACCTTC. It encodes CASSRQLYGYTF.

The chain links TRBV2 to TRBJ2-6; possibly TRBD1 for D (5 bases). The CDR3 contains 14 residues. Germline V gene sequence: CDR1 SNHLY, CDR2 FYNNEI. V was shortened by 6 bases and J by 2 bases, with 8 bases between the two germline ends. The CDR3 DNA is TGTGCCAGCAGCAGGGCAACTGGGGCCAACGTCCTGACTTTC. Translating it yields CASSRATGANVLTF.

V is TRBV10-2 and J is TRBJ1-2, with 12 bases identical to TRBD1. V shed 3 bases and J 4 bases; nucleotides not matched to a gene: 3. Germline lookup yields CDR1 WSHSY and CDR2 SAAADI. The CDR3 is 15 residues long. The DNA of the CDR3 is TGCGCCAGCAGTGAAGGGACAGGGGGCAGCTATGGCTACACCTTC. Translated, it gives CASSEGTGGSYGYTF.

The chain combines TRBV5-1 with TRBJ1-1; TRBD1 might be the D (5 bases). CDR1 and CDR2 (germline): SGHRS, YFSETQ. V was trimmed by 4 bases and J by 1 base, leaving 14 bases between them. CDR3 length: 15 amino acids. The CDR3 loop is CASSRTSGGNTEAFF. The CDR3, as DNA: TGCGCCAGCAGCCGGACCTCCGGGGGGAACACTGAAGCTTTCTTT.

This sequence joins TRBV9 and TRBJ2-3; tentative D call: TRBD1 (5 bases). The germline gives CDR1 SGDLS, CDR2 YYNGEE. Trimming left V 0 bases short and J 4 bases short, with 15 bases between. This CDR3 comprises 16 residues. CDR3 in DNA: TGTGCCAGCAGCGTAGAAAGCCAGGGTTCGGCAGATACGCAGTATTTT. Its protein is CASSVESQGSADTQYF.

This clone came up a few times. V is TRBV13 and J is TRBJ2-7; 7 bases match TRBD1. Per the germline V gene, CDR1 is PRHDT and CDR2 is FYEKMQ (reference sequence). Trimming took 5 bases from V and 3 from J; bases not matched to a gene: 7. The CDR3 spans 14 residues. The CDR3 bases are TGTGCCAGCAGCCCCAGACAGGGTCTCTACGAGCAGTACTTC. Translating gives CASSPRQGLYEQYF.

This clone has a single count. The chain is built from TRBV6-5 and TRBJ1-1; 9 bases are shared with TRBD1. CDR3 length equals 15 residues. Losses at the gene ends were 6 bases for V and 4 bases for J; bases not matched to a gene: 9. Germline V gene data show CDR1 as MNHEY and CDR2 as SVGAGI. The CDR3, as DNA: TGTGCCAGCAGACTCGGGACAGGGTCTTCCACTGAAGCTTTCTTT. Protein sequence: CASRLGTGSSTEAFF.

The genes are TRBV5-1 and TRBJ2-5, with D possibly TRBD1 on 7 matching bases. V was cut by 6 bases and J by 2 bases, with 20 bases left in between. CDR3 length equals 16 residues. Per germline, CDR1 SGHRS and CDR2 YFSETQ. The CDR3 nucleotides are TGCGCCAGCACCCCCTCGCGGCAGGGGGGACAAGAGACCCAGTACTTC. As protein: CASTPSRQGGQETQYF.

This clone appeared once. This chain connects TRBV7-2 to TRBJ1-5; D not resolved. The CDR3 totals 14 residues. The V gene lost 1 base and the J gene lost 6 bases, with 10 bases spanning the gap. CDR1 SGHTA and CDR2 FQGNSA come from the germline V gene. The CDR3 sequence: CASSLDSPSQPQHF. The CDR3 coding sequence is TGTGCCAGCAGCTTAGACAGCCCCAGTCAGCCCCAGCATTTT.